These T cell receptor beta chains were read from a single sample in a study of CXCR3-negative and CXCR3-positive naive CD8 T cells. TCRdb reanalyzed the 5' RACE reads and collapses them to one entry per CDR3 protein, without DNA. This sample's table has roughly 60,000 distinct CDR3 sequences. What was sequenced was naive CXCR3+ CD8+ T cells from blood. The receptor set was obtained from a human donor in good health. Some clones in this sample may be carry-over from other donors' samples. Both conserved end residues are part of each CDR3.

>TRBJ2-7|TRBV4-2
CASSQDTGQTYEQYF
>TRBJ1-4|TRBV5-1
CASSLAGGREKLFF
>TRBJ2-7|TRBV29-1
CSVGTAEPYEQYF
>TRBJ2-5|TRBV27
CASSISNGQETQYF
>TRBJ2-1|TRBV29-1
CSVAEGLDEQFF
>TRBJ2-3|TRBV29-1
CSVEEVSGRRDTQYF
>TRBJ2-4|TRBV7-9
CASSASGRENF
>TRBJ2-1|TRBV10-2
CASSDRTGGKNEQFF
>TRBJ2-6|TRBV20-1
CSARDPYSTALPVLTF
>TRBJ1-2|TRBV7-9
CASSLFGQGALGYTF
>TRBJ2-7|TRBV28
CASSSREGGEQYF
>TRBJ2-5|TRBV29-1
CSVKGGPILVQETEYF
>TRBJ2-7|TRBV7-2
CASRDGRTSYEQYF
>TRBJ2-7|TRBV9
CASSVGGHSYEQYF
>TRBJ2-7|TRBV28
CASSSRTSGEQYF
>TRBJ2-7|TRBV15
CATSRSWALENYEQYF
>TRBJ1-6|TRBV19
CASSTGAGNSPLHF
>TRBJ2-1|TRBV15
CATSPGTGDNEQFF
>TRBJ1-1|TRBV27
CASSFDLMTEAFF
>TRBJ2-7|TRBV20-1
CSARELKGGTFYEQYF
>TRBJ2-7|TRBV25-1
CASSELGFYEQYF
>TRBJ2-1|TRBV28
CASSLAVSGEQFF
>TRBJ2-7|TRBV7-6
CASSPLEGLFSYEQYF
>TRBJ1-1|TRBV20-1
CSADGQGGHTEAFF
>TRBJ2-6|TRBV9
CASSRGYGANVLTF
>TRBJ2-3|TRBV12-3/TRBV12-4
CASSPQTAGGTDTQYF
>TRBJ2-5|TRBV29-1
CSVEVPEVEVETQYF